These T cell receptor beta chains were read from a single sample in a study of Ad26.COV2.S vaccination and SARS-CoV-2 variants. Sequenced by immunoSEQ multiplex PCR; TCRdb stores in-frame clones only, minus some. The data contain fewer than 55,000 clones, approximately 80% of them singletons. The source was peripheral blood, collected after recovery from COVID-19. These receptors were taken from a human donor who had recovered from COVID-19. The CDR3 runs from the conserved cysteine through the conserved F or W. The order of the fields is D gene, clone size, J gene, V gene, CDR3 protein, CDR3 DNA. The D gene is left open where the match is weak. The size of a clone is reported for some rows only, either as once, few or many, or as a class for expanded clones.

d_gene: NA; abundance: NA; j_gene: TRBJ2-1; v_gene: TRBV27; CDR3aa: CAVGTGRNEQFF; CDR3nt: TGTGCCGTCGGGACGGGGCGGAATGAGCAGTTCTTC
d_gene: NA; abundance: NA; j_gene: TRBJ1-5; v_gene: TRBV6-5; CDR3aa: CASSYGKYSNQPQHF; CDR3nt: TGTGCCAGCAGTTACGGGAAATATAGCAATCAGCCCCAGCATTTT
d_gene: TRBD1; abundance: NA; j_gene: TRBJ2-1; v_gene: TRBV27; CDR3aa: CASRSGQGSPYNEQFF; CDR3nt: TGTGCCAGCAGATCGGGACAGGGGTCGCCCTACAATGAGCAGTTCTTC
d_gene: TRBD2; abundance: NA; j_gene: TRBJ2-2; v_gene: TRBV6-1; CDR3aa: CASSEREVVAGGPTGELFF; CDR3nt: TGTGCCAGCAGTGAAAGGGAGGTGGTAGCGGGAGGCCCCACCGGGGAGCTGTTTTTT
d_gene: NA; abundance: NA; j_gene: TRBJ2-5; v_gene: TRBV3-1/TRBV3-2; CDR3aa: CASSLRRPYQETQYF; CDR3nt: TGTGCCAGCAGCCTCCGGCGACCGTACCAAGAGACCCAGTACTTC
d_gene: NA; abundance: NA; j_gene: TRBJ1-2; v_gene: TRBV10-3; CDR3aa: CAISEQGVYGYTF; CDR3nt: TGTGCCATCAGTGAGCAGGGAGTCTATGGCTACACCTTC
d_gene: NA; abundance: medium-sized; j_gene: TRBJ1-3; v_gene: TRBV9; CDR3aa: CASSAREGVVGNTIYF; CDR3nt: TGTGCCAGCAGCGCTCGAGAGGGAGTCGTAGGAAACACCATATATTTT
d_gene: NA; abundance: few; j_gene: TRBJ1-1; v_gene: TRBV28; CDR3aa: CASSLGGGRTEAFF; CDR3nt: TGTGCCAGCAGTTTAGGTGGGGGGCGCACTGAAGCTTTCTTT
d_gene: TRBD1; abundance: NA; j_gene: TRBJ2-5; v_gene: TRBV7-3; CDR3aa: CASSSGQGRIKTQYF; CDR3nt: TGTGCCAGCAGCTCCGGACAGGGAAGAATAAAGACCCAGTACTTC
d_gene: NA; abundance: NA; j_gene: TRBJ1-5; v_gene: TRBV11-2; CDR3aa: CASSLAGGNQPQHF; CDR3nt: TGTGCCAGCAGCTTAGCTGGGGGAAATCAGCCCCAGCATTTT
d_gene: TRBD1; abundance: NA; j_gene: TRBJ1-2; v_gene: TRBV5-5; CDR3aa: CASSLTGGEYGYTF; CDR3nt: TGTGCCAGCAGCTTGACAGGGGGCGAGTATGGCTACACCTTC
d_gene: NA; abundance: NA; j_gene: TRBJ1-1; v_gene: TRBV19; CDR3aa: CATAREAGLPINTEAFF; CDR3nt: TGTGCCACCGCCAGGGAAGCGGGACTCCCAATAAACACTGAAGCTTTCTTT
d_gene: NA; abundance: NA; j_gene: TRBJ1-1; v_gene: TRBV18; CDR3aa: CASSPIAKVQGENTEAFF; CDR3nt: TGTGCCAGCTCACCAATCGCTAAAGTACAGGGAGAGAACACTGAAGCTTTCTTT
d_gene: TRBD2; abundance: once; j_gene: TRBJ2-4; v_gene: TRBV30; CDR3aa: CAWSVNSGGLLAKNIQYF; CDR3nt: TGTGCCTGGAGTGTCAACAGCGGGGGATTACTAGCCAAAAACATTCAGTACTTC
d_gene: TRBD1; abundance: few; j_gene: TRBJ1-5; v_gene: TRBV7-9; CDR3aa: CASSLAGGDQPQHF; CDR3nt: TGTGCCAGCAGCTTAGCAGGGGGCGATCAGCCCCAGCATTTT
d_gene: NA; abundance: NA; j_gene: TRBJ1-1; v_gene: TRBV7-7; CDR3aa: CASSLNAGAEAFF; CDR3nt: TGTGCCAGCAGCTTAAACGCTGGGGCTGAAGCTTTCTTT
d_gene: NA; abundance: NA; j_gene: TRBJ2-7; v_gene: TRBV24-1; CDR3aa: CATSDLPPSYEQYF; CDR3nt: TGTGCCACCAGTGATTTGCCCCCCTCCTACGAGCAGTACTTC
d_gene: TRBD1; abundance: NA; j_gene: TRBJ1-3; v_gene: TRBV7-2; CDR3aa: CASSLDRISSGNTIYF; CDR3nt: TGTGCCAGCAGCTTGGACAGGATTAGCTCTGGAAACACCATATATTTT
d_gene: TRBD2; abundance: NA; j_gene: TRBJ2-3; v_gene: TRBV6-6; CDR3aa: CASSSTSGSDTQYF; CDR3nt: TGTGCCAGCAGTTCGACTAGCGGATCAGATACGCAGTATTTT
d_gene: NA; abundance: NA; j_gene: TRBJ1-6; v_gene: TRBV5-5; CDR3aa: CASSSRDLSPLHF; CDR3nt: TGTGCCAGCAGCTCCCGGGATCTTTCACCCCTCCACTTT
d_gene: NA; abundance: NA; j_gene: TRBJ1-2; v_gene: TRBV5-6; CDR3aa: CASDGVNYGYTF; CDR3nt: TGTGCCAGCGACGGAGTCAATTATGGCTACACCTTC
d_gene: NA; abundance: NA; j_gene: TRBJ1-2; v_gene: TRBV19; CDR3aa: CASSIRGSTNYGYTF; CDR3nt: TGTGCCAGTAGTATTAGGGGGAGCACCAACTATGGCTACACCTTC
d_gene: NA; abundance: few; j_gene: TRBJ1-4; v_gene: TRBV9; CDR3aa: CASSVGVQNEKLFF; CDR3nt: TGTGCCAGCAGCGTAGGGGTACAGAATGAAAAACTGTTTTTT
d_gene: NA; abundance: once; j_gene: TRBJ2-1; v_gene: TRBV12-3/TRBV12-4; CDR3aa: CASSYAGNEQFF; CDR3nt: TGTGCCAGCAGTTACGCAGGCAATGAGCAGTTCTTC